Listed below are T cell receptor beta chains from one sample, sequenced in a study of T-cell reconstitution after alpha-beta-depleted transplantation in children. MiXCR, applied by TCRdb to the PCR reads, yields one record per CDR3 protein. The sample records roughly 200,000 distinct CDR3 sequences, about 11% being singletons. This material consisted of PBMCs, taken before TCRalphabeta/CD19-depleted stem cell transplant. The receptor source for this set is a child less than two years old with acute myeloid leukemia, due to receive a stem cell transplant. The CDR3 runs from the conserved cysteine through the conserved F or W. D genes are given only for firm matches. Where a row states a size, it is once, few, many or the class of an expanded clone; other rows omit it.

v_call: TRBV20-1
clone_size: many
j_call: TRBJ2-5
d_call: -
cdr3_aa: CSARELETQYF
cdr3_nt: TGCAGTGCTAGGGAACTGGAGACCCAGTACTTC

v_call: TRBV29-1
clone_size: many
j_call: TRBJ2-2
d_call: -
cdr3_aa: CSVNLMNTGELFF
cdr3_nt: TGCAGCGTAAACTTGATGAACACCGGGGAGCTGTTTTTT

v_call: TRBV29-1
clone_size: many
j_call: TRBJ2-1
d_call: -
cdr3_aa: CSVGPREWYNEQFF
cdr3_nt: TGCAGCGTTGGTCCCCGGGAGTGGTACAATGAGCAGTTCTTC

v_call: TRBV11-2
clone_size: few
j_call: TRBJ2-6
d_call: -
cdr3_aa: CASSSAWKGANVLTF
cdr3_nt: TGTGCCAGCAGCTCGGCTTGGAAAGGGGCCAACGTCCTGACTTTC

v_call: TRBV11-2
clone_size: many
j_call: TRBJ2-1
d_call: TRBD1
cdr3_aa: CASSLSSGTAYNEQFF
cdr3_nt: TGTGCCAGCAGCTTATCCTCCGGGACAGCTTACAATGAGCAGTTCTTC

v_call: TRBV4-1
clone_size: many
j_call: TRBJ1-3
d_call: -
cdr3_aa: CASSQEGVGRNTIYF
cdr3_nt: TGCGCCAGCAGCCAAGAGGGGGTCGGTAGAAACACCATATATTTT

v_call: TRBV30
clone_size: few
j_call: TRBJ2-3
d_call: TRBD2
cdr3_aa: CAWKLGWEGLGDTQYF
cdr3_nt: TGTGCCTGGAAGCTTGGGTGGGAGGGCCTCGGAGATACGCAGTATTTT

v_call: TRBV5-4
clone_size: -
j_call: TRBJ2-3
d_call: TRBD2
cdr3_aa: CASSRRLAGVSDTQYF
cdr3_nt: TGTGCCAGCAGCCGTCGACTAGCGGGAGTGTCGGATACGCAGTATTTT

v_call: TRBV20-1
clone_size: many
j_call: TRBJ1-2
d_call: -
cdr3_aa: CSASKGDGYTF
cdr3_nt: TGCAGTGCTAGTAAGGGGGATGGCTACACCTTC

v_call: TRBV7-2
clone_size: many
j_call: TRBJ2-2
d_call: -
cdr3_aa: CASSFRTTGELFF
cdr3_nt: TGTGCCAGCAGCTTTCGGACTACCGGGGAGCTGTTTTTT

v_call: TRBV7-8
clone_size: many
j_call: TRBJ2-7
d_call: TRBD2
cdr3_aa: CASSLGFKGPSGKLYEQYF
cdr3_nt: TGTGCCAGCAGCTTAGGCTTCAAAGGTCCTAGCGGGAAGCTCTACGAGCAGTACTTC

v_call: TRBV24-1
clone_size: many
j_call: TRBJ2-3
d_call: TRBD2
cdr3_aa: CATSVPGRGDTQYF
cdr3_nt: TGTGCCACCAGTGTCCCAGGGAGGGGAGATACGCAGTATTTT